These T cell receptor beta chains were read from a single sample in a study of immune heterogeneity within non-small cell lung tumors. TCRdb re-called the multiplex PCR reads with MiXCR, one entry per CDR3 protein. The sample has approximately 4,500 distinct CDR3 sequences; about 23% are singletons. The sequenced sample was lung tumor tissue. The origin of the receptors is a man between 60 and 70 years old with non-small cell lung cancer. Both conserved end residues are part of each CDR3. A D gene is named only where the DNA matches it firmly. For some rows the clone size is stated as once, few or many, or as a class when expanded; others skip it.

clone_size j_call d_call v_call cdr3_nt cdr3_aa
- TRBJ1-1 - TRBV6-2/TRBV6-3 TGTGCCAGCAGTAGAACCGCCAAGGGAGGCACTGAAGCTTTCTTT CASSRTAKGGTEAFF
- TRBJ2-7 - TRBV15 TGTGCCACCAGCAGAGATCGGCAGAACGAGCAGTACTTC CATSRDRQNEQYF
medium-sized TRBJ1-2 - TRBV10-3 TGTGCCATCAGTCCTTCGCAGCCTAACTATGGCTACACCTTC CAISPSQPNYGYTF
- TRBJ2-2 TRBD1 TRBV19 TGTGCCAGTAGTATAAGGGGACATACGGGACAGCCGAACACCGGGGAGCTGTTTTTT CASSIRGHTGQPNTGELFF
few TRBJ2-2 TRBD1 TRBV12-3/TRBV12-4 TGTGCCAGCAGCCAGACAGGGGGCGAGGGGGGGCTGTTTTTT CASSQTGGEGGLFF
medium-sized TRBJ2-7 TRBD1 TRBV7-2 TGTGCCAGCAGCTCGGGACAGACCTACGAGCAGTACTTC CASSSGQTYEQYF
- TRBJ2-5 - TRBV7-8 TGTGCCAGCAGCCTGAGGCTAGGGTACCAAGAGACCCAGTACTTC CASSLRLGYQETQYF
few TRBJ1-2 - TRBV7-9 TGTGCCAGCAGCCCTACATTACCTAACTATGGCTACACCTTC CASSPTLPNYGYTF
few TRBJ1-1 - TRBV27 TGTGCCAGCAGTTTAGGGGGGGGGGGAACTGAAGCTTTCTTT CASSLGGGGTEAFF
- TRBJ1-1 - TRBV25-1 TGTGCCAGCAGGGGCTGGAACACTGAAGCTTTCTTT CASRGWNTEAFF
- TRBJ2-6 TRBD2 TRBV11-2 TGTGCCAGCAGCACGGGACTAGCGGGGGACTCTGGGGCCAACGTCCTGACTTTC CASSTGLAGDSGANVLTF
once TRBJ2-1 - TRBV5-1 TGCGCCAGCGCCTCCCGGGGGTACTCCTACAATGAGCAGTTCTTC CASASRGYSYNEQFF
few TRBJ1-2 - TRBV15 TGTGCCACCAGCAGACGTGAGGGGATCGGCTACACCTTC CATSRREGIGYTF
- TRBJ2-7 TRBD2 TRBV27 TGTGCCAGCAGTCCCGGAGCGGGAGGAACATCCTACGAGCAGTACTTC CASSPGAGGTSYEQYF
medium-sized TRBJ2-7 TRBD1 TRBV20-1 TGCAGTGCTAGAGGGGACCGGGACAGAGGTTTCGACGAGCAGTACTTC CSARGDRDRGFDEQYF
few TRBJ2-3 TRBD2 TRBV15 TGTGCCACCAGCAGAGATGGGACTAGCGGGAGGGTCCGAGATACGCAGTATTTT CATSRDGTSGRVRDTQYF
- TRBJ2-3 - TRBV14 TGTGCCAGCAGCCAGCAGTGGGGTTCTAGCACAGATACGCAGTATTTT CASSQQWGSSTDTQYF
few TRBJ2-3 TRBD2 TRBV27 TGTGCCAGCAGTTTAACTCTAGCGGGAGAGGCAGATACGCAGTATTTT CASSLTLAGEADTQYF
- TRBJ1-3 - TRBV6-2/TRBV6-3 TGTGCCAGCAGTTACTCGGGACCGACCTCTGGAAACACCATATATTTT CASSYSGPTSGNTIYF